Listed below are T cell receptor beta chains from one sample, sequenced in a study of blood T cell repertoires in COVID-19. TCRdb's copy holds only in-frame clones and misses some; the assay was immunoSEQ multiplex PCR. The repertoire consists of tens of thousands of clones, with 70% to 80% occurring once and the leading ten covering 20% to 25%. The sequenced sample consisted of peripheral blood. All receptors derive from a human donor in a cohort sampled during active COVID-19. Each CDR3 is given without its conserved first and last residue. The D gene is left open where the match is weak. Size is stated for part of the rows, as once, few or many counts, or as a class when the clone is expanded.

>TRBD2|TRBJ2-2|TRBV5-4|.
ASSLVLAGDGELF
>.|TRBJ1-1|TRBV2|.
ASKGLGEAF
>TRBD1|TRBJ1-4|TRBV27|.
ASSLRYRGRGEKLF
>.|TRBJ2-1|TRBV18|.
ASSPRRVEQF
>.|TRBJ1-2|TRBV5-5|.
ASSTPTAPNT
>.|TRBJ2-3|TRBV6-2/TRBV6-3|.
ASSYSSPNTQY
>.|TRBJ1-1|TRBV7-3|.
ASSQTGNTEAF
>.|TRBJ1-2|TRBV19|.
ASSIESSGRGYT
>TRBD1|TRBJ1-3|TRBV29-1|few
SGEQGAQGNTIY
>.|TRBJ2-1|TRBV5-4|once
ASSPLGRGNEQF
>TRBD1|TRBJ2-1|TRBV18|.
ASSWTGGGRNEQF
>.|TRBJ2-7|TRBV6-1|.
ASSEYYEQY
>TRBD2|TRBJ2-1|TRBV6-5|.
ASRVTSGAYNEQF
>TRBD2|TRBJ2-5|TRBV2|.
ASRLAGQTQY
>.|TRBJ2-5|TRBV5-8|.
ASSWRIQETQY
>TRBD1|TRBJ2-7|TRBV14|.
ASSLRHNRGAYEQY
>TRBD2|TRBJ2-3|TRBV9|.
ASSARTEFIREAGDTQY
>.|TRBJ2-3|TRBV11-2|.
ASSLAGNTDTQY
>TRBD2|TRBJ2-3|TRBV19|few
ASMKTSGTDTQY
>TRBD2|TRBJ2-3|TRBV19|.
ASSILWLAGRADTQY
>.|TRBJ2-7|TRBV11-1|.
ASSLGGDSYEQY
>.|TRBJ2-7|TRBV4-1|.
ASSQPRQANIPHEQY
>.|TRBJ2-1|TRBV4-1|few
ASSQVVTQGGNNEQF
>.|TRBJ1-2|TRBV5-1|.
ASSLEGNYGYT
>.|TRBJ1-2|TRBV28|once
ASSLSGEFYGYT
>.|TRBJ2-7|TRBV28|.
ASSTRDSGYEQY
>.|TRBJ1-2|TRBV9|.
ASSPHWGEANYGYT
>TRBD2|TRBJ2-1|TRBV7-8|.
ASSLDREEYNEQF